The 18 T cell receptor beta chains reported below all come from one sample, sequenced in a study of T cell responses to AZD1222 COVID-19 vaccine. The protocol was immunoSEQ multiplex PCR, while the TCRdb copy is restricted to in-frame clones and leaves out a portion. The table shows about 120,000 clones, with approximately 90% occurring only once. Sequencing was performed on peripheral blood, taken on day 0 of AZD1222 vaccination. These receptor sequences come from an adult in good health.

For the CDR3, the DNA is TGTGCCTGGAGTGTAGCCGGGGGCAAGGGCTACACCTTC. Protein product: CAWSVAGGKGYTF. The chain combines TRBV30 with TRBJ1-2; TRBD1 is a possible D gene (6 bases). The CDR3 length is 13 residues. V was trimmed by 0 bases and J by 8 bases, leaving 13 bases between them. Germline loops: CDR1 GTSNPN, CDR2 SVGIG (reference sequence).

This rearrangement joins TRBV7-6 to TRBJ1-6; 9 bases line up with TRBD1. Germline loops: CDR1 SGHVS, CDR2 FNYEAQ. The length of the CDR3 is 15 residues. Unmatched junction bases numbered 8, after V lost 5 bases and J lost 9 bases. CDR3 coding DNA: TGTGCCAGCAGCCTAAAAACAGGGGGCATTTCACCCCTCCACTTT. Amino acid sequence: CASSLKTGGISPLHF.

V gene TRBV28 combines with J gene TRBJ2-6; D is unclear. CDR1 is MDHEN and CDR2 is SYDVKM in the germline V gene. This CDR3 is 14 amino acids long. With 5 bases removed from V and 2 bases from J, the gap between germline ends came to 7 bases. CDR3 protein: CASSPLAGANVLTF. In DNA form, the CDR3 reads TGTGCCAGCAGTCCCCTTGCTGGGGCCAACGTCCTGACTTTC.

The chain's CDR3 is CATSRGGGVQVGTEAFF. CDR3 coding DNA: TGTGCCACCAGCAGAGGGGGGGGAGTCCAGGTGGGCACTGAAGCTTTCTTT. The V call is TRBV15, the J call TRBJ1-1; weak D call: TRBD1 (5 bases). CDR1 and CDR2 (germline): LNHNV, YYDKDF (reference sequence). The ends were cut back, 1 base at V and 4 bases at J, with 19 bases in the middle. This CDR3 region has 17 residues.

The CDR3: CASSLWGDTEAFF. CDR3 nucleotide sequence: TGTGCCAGCAGTTTATGGGGTGACACTGAAGCTTTCTTT. The V call is TRBV12-3 or TRBV12-4, the J call TRBJ1-1; no reliable D call. The CDR3 loop spans 13 amino acids. Trimming removed 2 bases at V and 3 bases at J, with 7 bases between.

This chain joins TRBV19 and TRBJ1-2; D may be TRBD1 (5 bases). Between the trimmed V and J ends, which lost 5 bases and 1 base, there was a span of 14 bases. Germline loops: CDR1 LNHDA, CDR2 SQIVND (reference sequence). The CDR3 covers 15 residues. The CDR3, as DNA: TGTGCCAGTAGTCTTGGACTGGGACGTAACTATGGCTACACCTTC. Translated: CASSLGLGRNYGYTF.

This clone was seen once. The J gene is TRBJ2-5, the V gene TRBV6-1; D unresolved. Germline V gives CDR1 MNHNS, CDR2 SASEGT. The CDR3 is 15 residues long. V lost 2 bases to trimming and J lost 3 bases, with 13 bases between them. The CDR3 DNA sequence: TGTGCCAGCAGTGAATTCCCGGGCAGAAAAGAGACCCAGTACTTC. Translated: CASSEFPGRKETQYF.

The chain employs TRBV30 and TRBJ1-4, with D perhaps matching TRBD1 (5 bases). V lost 6 bases to trimming and J lost 10 bases, with 12 bases between them. Germline CDR1 reads GTSNPN; CDR2 reads SVGIG (reference sequence). The CDR3 has 11 amino acids. The DNA for the CDR3 is TGTGCCTGCCTCAGGAGGGGAAAACTGTTTTTT. Amino acid sequence: CACLRRGKLFF.

This clone was seen a single time. CDR3 sequence: CASGAGWPQHF. The CDR3 DNA sequence: TGTGCTAGTGGAGCGGGTTGGCCCCAGCATTTT. The genes are TRBV12-5 and TRBJ1-5; D is undetermined. CDR1 and CDR2 from the germline V gene are LGHNT and FRNRAP. V lost 6 bases and J 9 bases, leaving 9 bases between the germline ends. The CDR3 is 11 amino acids.

The chain links TRBV5-4 to TRBJ1-2; the D gene is possibly TRBD1 (6 bases). This CDR3 region has 16 residues. Trimming removed 0 bases from V and 0 bases from J, with 12 bases in between. Germline V gives CDR1 SGHNT, CDR2 YYREEE (reference sequence). The CDR3 protein is CASSLVPGHPNYGYTF. CDR3 in DNA: TGTGCCAGCAGCTTGGTACCGGGACACCCTAACTATGGCTACACCTTC.

The chain uses TRBV10-1 and TRBJ1-5; 7 positions agree with TRBD1. Per the germline V gene, CDR1 is WNHNN and CDR2 is SYGVQD (reference sequence). J gave up 6 bases and V 7 bases, and 6 bases lay outside the gene matches. There are 13 residues in the CDR3. This CDR3 reads CASIGGAGQPQHF. CDR3 nucleotide sequence: TGCGCCAGCATAGGGGGCGCAGGTCAGCCCCAGCATTTT.

The chain combines TRBV28 with TRBJ2-1; D call uncertain. V was shortened by 6 bases and J by 3 bases, with 15 bases between the two germline ends. The CDR3 length is 15 residues. Germline V CDR1 and CDR2: MDHEN, SYDVKM. The CDR3, as DNA: TGTGCCAGCAGCCCTGCCCCCAGGTTCTACAATGAGCAGTTCTTC. It translates to CASSPAPRFYNEQFF.

The genes are TRBV7-9 and TRBJ2-7; D possibly corresponds to TRBD2 (6 bases). V lost 5 bases and J lost 3, with 14 bases in between. CDR3 length equals 14 residues. The germline V gene has CDR1 SEHNR and CDR2 FQNEAQ (reference sequence). The chain's CDR3 is CASSNGGFLYEQYF. The CDR3, as DNA: TGTGCCAGCAGCAATGGAGGGTTCCTCTACGAGCAGTACTTC. Together with reference TRBV7-9 and TRBJ2-7, the CDR3 gives the full variable domain: DTGVSQNPRHKITKRGQNVTFRCDPISEHNRLYWYRQTLGQGPEFLTYFQNEAQLEKSRLLSDRFSAERPKGSFSTLEIQRTEQGDSAMYLCASSNGGFLYEQYFGPGTRLTVT.

The chain employs TRBV15 and TRBJ2-5, with 7 bases fitting TRBD2. This CDR3 comprises 14 residues. V shed 3 bases and J 3 bases; nucleotides not matched to a gene: 4. From germline, CDR1 is LNHNV and CDR2 YYDKDF (reference sequence). The CDR3 sequence is CATSSFLAEETQYF. The CDR3 DNA reads as TGTGCCACCAGCAGTTTCCTAGCGGAAGAGACCCAGTACTTC.

This rearrangement joins TRBV24-1 to TRBJ1-5, with no clear D. Germline CDR1 is KGHDR and CDR2 is SFDVKD. V gave up 0 bases and J gave up 9 bases, with 8 bases separating them. The CDR3 consists of 13 residues. The CDR3 DNA reads TGTGCCACCAGTGATTTGATCTCGGGGCCCCAGCATTTT. This translates into CATSDLISGPQHF.

In its sample, this clone was seen once. The J gene is TRBJ2-7, the V gene TRBV25-1; 8 bases fit TRBD1. Germline CDR1 and CDR2: MGHDK and SYGVNS. Losses at the gene ends were 11 bases for V and 3 bases for J; bases not matched to a gene: 9. The CDR3 has 13 amino acids. For the CDR3, the DNA is TGTGCCTCTTTCCTGGGACAGGTCTACGAGCAGTACTTC. This encodes CASFLGQVYEQYF.

The chain joins TRBV2 to TRBJ1-1, with a possible D match to TRBD1 (6 bases). From germline, CDR1 is SNHLY and CDR2 FYNNEI. V lost 6 bases and J lost 0, with 14 bases in between. The CDR3 contains 15 residues. CDR3 sequence (DNA): TGTGCCAGCAGACAGACAGGCGCAATGAACACTGAAGCTTTCTTT. Residues: CASRQTGAMNTEAFF.

V is TRBV3-1 (or the pseudogene TRBV3-2) and J is TRBJ2-6, with a tentative D call TRBD1 (5 bases). Trimming pared 6 bases from V and 0 bases from J, leaving 9 bases between. This CDR3 has 15 amino acids. The germline gives CDR1 LGHDT, CDR2 YNNKEL (reference sequence). DNA for the CDR3: TGTGCCAGCAGGGCTGACAGCTCTGGGGCCAACGTCCTGACTTTC. It is translated as CASRADSSGANVLTF.